This T cell receptor beta chain was observed in a study of identical twins. Study-level points and caveats: Within beta out-of-frame sequences, the excess sharing observed between twins was weaker. Out-of-frame alpha sequences shared by twins showed excess low generation probability.

This clonotype was seen at least ten times. Its antigen is not known. Unique molecular identifiers were present on the cDNA, and a universal primer site came from template switching. TCRdb reanalysed the 5' RACE reads using MiXCR and keeps one entry per CDR3 protein. Of 100,000 to 110,000 distinct CDR3 sequences listed, 4.5% to 6.5% were seen once; the top ten hold approximately 12%. V was clipped by 1 base and J by 5 bases; unmatched bases: 12. The CDR3 length is 16 residues. From germline, CDR1 is DFQATT and CDR2 SNEGSKA (reference sequence). The chain recombines TRBV20-1 with TRBJ2-3; TRBD2 matches at 7 bases. This TCR derives from a woman in her 50s in good health. The sequenced material came from memory T cells sorted from blood. The chain's CDR3 is CSARAAGVIWEDTQYF. In DNA, the CDR3 is TGCAGTGCTAGAGCGGCGGGAGTAATTTGGGAAGATACGCAGTATTTT.